This TCR beta chain was identified in a study of T cell responses to AZD1222 COVID-19 vaccine. Germline lookup yields CDR1 SGHVS and CDR2 FQNEAQ. The V end was cut by 4 bases, the J end by 9 bases, with 7 bases between. This CDR3 has 11 amino acids. Study observations and caveats: Nearly half of spike-specific TCRs reportedly go after variant regions that carry no mutations. Clonal diversity was possibly underestimated, and white British individuals and females predominated among donors.

Worth noting for this clone: Its specificity is not known.

Clones were read by immunoSEQ multiplex PCR, and TCRdb kept only the in-frame ones, dropping some. The sample includes roughly 99,000 clones, approximately 90% of them seen just once. Pooled in the analysis were second doses at about 4 or about 12 weeks. This TCR derives from an adult who received the AZD1222 COVID-19 vaccine. The chain has TRBV7-8 and TRBJ2-1; D gene uncertain. This specimen consisted of peripheral blood, obtained 28 days after the second AZD1222 dose. This CDR3 is CASSSAREQFF. CDR3 nucleotides: TGTGCCAGCAGCTCAGCACGTGAGCAGTTCTTC.